This is a list of T cell receptor beta chains from one sample in a study of T-cell memory formation after mild COVID-19. TCRdb re-analysed the 5' RACE reads in MiXCR, keeping a single row per CDR3 protein. Of some 180,000 distinct CDR3 sequences in the sample, over 10% were seen once. Sequenced material: PBMCs or a T cell subset sorted from them (not recorded which). These receptors all stem from a man aged 18-30 years who had mild COVID-19 (a few samples of this study predate the infection). Cell type and time point are not known. Each CDR3 is given with its conserved first and last residue. A D gene is named only where the DNA matches it firmly. Size is stated for part of the rows, as once, few or many counts, or as a class when the clone is expanded.

CDR3: CASSLRARGTEAFF
DNA: TGTGCCAGCAGCTTAAGGGCCAGGGGAACTGAAGCTTTCTTT
J: TRBJ1-1
size: few
D: -
V: TRBV5-6

CDR3: CPSSLGGQGNQPQHF
DNA: TGTCCCAGCAGCTTAGGAGGACAGGGGAATCAGCCCCAGCATTTT
J: TRBJ1-5
size: -
D: TRBD1
V: TRBV7-2

CDR3: CASSPLAVDRGADTQYF
DNA: TGTGCCAGCAGCCCCCTAGCTGTGGACAGGGGAGCAGATACGCAGTATTTT
J: TRBJ2-3
size: -
D: TRBD1
V: TRBV9

CDR3: CASSPQGHTQYF
DNA: TGTGCCAGCAGCCCCCAGGGTCATACGCAGTATTTT
J: TRBJ2-3
size: -
D: -
V: TRBV7-3

CDR3: CASSFPLGGYTF
DNA: TGTGCCAGCAGCTTCCCCTTAGGTGGCTACACCTTC
J: TRBJ1-2
size: -
D: -
V: TRBV7-2

CDR3: CASSKEDQGETGPTYEQYF
DNA: TGTGCCAGCAGCAAAGAGGACCAAGGGGAGACAGGCCCAACCTACGAGCAGTACTTC
J: TRBJ2-7
size: few
D: -
V: TRBV21-1

CDR3: CASSQATSGGALFF
DNA: TGTGCCAGCAGCCAGGCTACTAGCGGGGGGGCCCTGTTCTTC
J: TRBJ2-1
size: many
D: TRBD2
V: TRBV7-2

CDR3: CASYRVLPNEQFF
DNA: TGTGCCAGCTATAGGGTATTGCCCAATGAGCAGTTCTTC
J: TRBJ2-1
size: -
D: -
V: TRBV28

CDR3: CASSPQGRSYGEQYF
DNA: TGTGCCAGCAGTCCACAGGGGAGATCCTACGGGGAGCAGTACTTC
J: TRBJ2-7
size: many
D: TRBD1
V: TRBV2

CDR3: CASSLMGIGLSGANVLTF
DNA: TGTGCCAGCAGCTTAATGGGTATCGGGCTCTCTGGGGCCAACGTCCTGACTTTC
J: TRBJ2-6
size: -
D: -
V: TRBV7-3

CDR3: CASSLASGGRTDTQYF
DNA: TGCGCCAGCAGCTTGGCTAGCGGGGGGCGCACAGATACGCAGTATTTT
J: TRBJ2-3
size: few
D: TRBD2
V: TRBV5-1

CDR3: CSAHSTGINQPQHF
DNA: TGCAGTGCTCATTCCACAGGGATCAATCAGCCCCAGCATTTT
J: TRBJ1-5
size: few
D: -
V: TRBV20-1

CDR3: CASSLYTGYNEQFF
DNA: TGCGCCAGCAGCTTGTACACAGGGTACAATGAGCAGTTCTTC
J: TRBJ2-1
size: many
D: -
V: TRBV5-1

CDR3: CSAHPQFGASTDTQYF
DNA: TGCAGTGCTCATCCCCAATTCGGGGCTAGCACAGATACGCAGTATTTT
J: TRBJ2-3
size: few
D: -
V: TRBV20-1

CDR3: CASSQATREEYGYTF
DNA: TGCGCCAGCAGCCAAGCTACCAGGGAAGAATATGGCTACACCTTC
J: TRBJ1-2
size: -
D: -
V: TRBV4-3

CDR3: CASSLTGGGQPQHF
DNA: TGTGCCAGCAGCTTAACAGGGGGCGGGCAGCCCCAGCATTTT
J: TRBJ1-5
size: many
D: TRBD1
V: TRBV7-2

CDR3: CASSQGSDYGYTF
DNA: TGTGCCAGCAGCCAAGGGAGTGACTATGGCTACACCTTC
J: TRBJ1-2
size: -
D: -
V: TRBV14

CDR3: CASSYRTGADTQYF
DNA: TGTGCCAGCAGCTACAGGACAGGGGCAGATACGCAGTATTTT
J: TRBJ2-3
size: few
D: TRBD1
V: TRBV7-2

CDR3: CASSLPFPGQGANYGYTF
DNA: TGTGCCAGCAGTTTACCCTTTCCTGGACAGGGGGCGAACTATGGCTACACCTTC
J: TRBJ1-2
size: -
D: TRBD1
V: TRBV12-3/TRBV12-4

CDR3: CASSPSHGGTNEQFF
DNA: TGTGCCAGCTCACCCTCCCACGGGGGGACCAATGAGCAGTTCTTC
J: TRBJ2-1
size: -
D: TRBD2
V: TRBV18

CDR3: CASSLYLAGSDTQYF
DNA: TGTGCCAGCAGCTTGTATCTAGCGGGGTCAGATACGCAGTATTTT
J: TRBJ2-3
size: many
D: TRBD2
V: TRBV5-6

CDR3: CASSPPSHEQFF
DNA: TGTGCCAGCTCACCACCCAGCCATGAGCAGTTCTTC
J: TRBJ2-1
size: -
D: -
V: TRBV18

CDR3: CASSYGAQYGYTF
DNA: TGTGCCAGCAGTTACGGGGCGCAATATGGCTACACCTTC
J: TRBJ1-2
size: -
D: -
V: TRBV6-5

CDR3: CATGQNTEAFF
DNA: TGTGCCACCGGACAGAACACTGAAGCTTTCTTT
J: TRBJ1-1
size: -
D: -
V: TRBV10-3

CDR3: CSAAPGGNQPQHF
DNA: TGCAGCGCTGCCCCAGGGGGGAATCAGCCCCAGCATTTT
J: TRBJ1-5
size: few
D: TRBD1
V: TRBV29-1

CDR3: CASSHSRDGYTF
DNA: TGTGCCAGCAGTCACTCTCGGGACGGCTACACCTTC
J: TRBJ1-2
size: -
D: -
V: TRBV12-3/TRBV12-4

CDR3: CASSPGQDSYGYTF
DNA: TGTGCCAGCTCCCCGGGACAGGATTCGTATGGCTACACCTTC
J: TRBJ1-2
size: -
D: TRBD1
V: TRBV18

CDR3: CASSFPGNEQFF
DNA: TGCGCCAGCAGCTTCCCGGGAAATGAGCAGTTCTTC
J: TRBJ2-1
size: few
D: -
V: TRBV5-1

CDR3: CASSGRGDIQYF
DNA: TGTGCCAGCTCGGGCAGAGGGGACATTCAGTACTTC
J: TRBJ2-4
size: many
D: -
V: TRBV7-6

CDR3: CASSQEARNTQYF
DNA: TGCGCCAGCAGCCAAGAGGCGAGAAATACGCAGTATTTT
J: TRBJ2-3
size: -
D: -
V: TRBV4-3

CDR3: CASSLGAYSDTDTQYF
DNA: TGTGCCAGCAGCTTAGGGGCCTATAGCGACACAGATACGCAGTATTTT
J: TRBJ2-3
size: -
D: -
V: TRBV7-7

CDR3: CASGPGQGASDTQYF
DNA: TGTGCTAGTGGTCCGGGACAGGGGGCGTCAGATACGCAGTATTTT
J: TRBJ2-3
size: few
D: TRBD1
V: TRBV12-5

CDR3: CASSSDRVGYTF
DNA: TGTGCCAGCAGCTCGGACAGGGTTGGCTACACCTTC
J: TRBJ1-2
size: -
D: TRBD1
V: TRBV7-6

CDR3: CATSRPGQGYNEQFF
DNA: TGTGCCACCAGCAGGCCGGGACAGGGTTACAATGAGCAGTTCTTC
J: TRBJ2-1
size: few
D: TRBD1
V: TRBV15

CDR3: CASSFGGNSYNSPLHF
DNA: TGCGCCAGCAGCTTCGGAGGGAACTCCTATAATTCACCCCTCCACTTT
J: TRBJ1-6
size: -
D: -
V: TRBV5-1

CDR3: CASSITRQGGTGELFF
DNA: TGTGCCAGTAGTATAACTCGGCAGGGTGGCACCGGGGAGCTGTTTTTT
J: TRBJ2-2
size: -
D: -
V: TRBV19

CDR3: CASSEYSGRTSGGYTQYF
DNA: TGTGCCAGCAGTGAATACAGTGGAAGGACTAGCGGGGGGTATACGCAGTATTTT
J: TRBJ2-3
size: -
D: TRBD2
V: TRBV25-1

CDR3: CAVQSSGANVLTF
DNA: TGTGCCGTTCAAAGCTCTGGGGCCAACGTCCTGACTTTC
J: TRBJ2-6
size: many
D: -
V: TRBV5-5

CDR3: CAIKGSSGANVLTF
DNA: TGTGCCATCAAGGGAAGCTCTGGGGCCAACGTCCTGACTTTC
J: TRBJ2-6
size: -
D: -
V: TRBV10-3

CDR3: CASRDTGNQPQHF
DNA: TGTGCCAGCAGAGACACAGGGAATCAGCCCCAGCATTTT
J: TRBJ1-5
size: many
D: -
V: TRBV12-3/TRBV12-4

CDR3: CASSFGRQQFF
DNA: TGTGCCAGCAGTTTCGGACGTCAGCAGTTCTTC
J: TRBJ2-1
size: few
D: -
V: TRBV11-2

CDR3: CASSLSGANNQPQHF
DNA: TGTGCCAGCAGCCTCTCAGGGGCTAACAATCAGCCCCAGCATTTT
J: TRBJ1-5
size: -
D: -
V: TRBV9

CDR3: CASSYWGSLDVDTEAFF
DNA: TGTGCCAGCAGTTACTGGGGCAGCCTTGACGTGGACACTGAAGCTTTCTTT
J: TRBJ1-1
size: -
D: -
V: TRBV6-5

CDR3: CASSGDSTDTQYF
DNA: TGTGCCAGCAGCGGTGACAGCACAGATACGCAGTATTTT
J: TRBJ2-3
size: many
D: -
V: TRBV7-6

CDR3: CASTLASVQFEAFF
DNA: TGTGCCAGCACATTGGCCTCAGTCCAGTTTGAAGCTTTCTTT
J: TRBJ1-1
size: few
D: -
V: TRBV28

CDR3: CAISVDLSYNEQFF
DNA: TGTGCCATCAGTGTTGACTTATCCTACAATGAGCAGTTCTTC
J: TRBJ2-1
size: many
D: -
V: TRBV10-3

CDR3: CASSQDDRGYGYTF
DNA: TGTGCCAGCAGCCAGGATGACAGGGGCTATGGCTACACCTTC
J: TRBJ1-2
size: few
D: TRBD1
V: TRBV4-2

CDR3: CASSPGPTAYYGYTF
DNA: TGTGCCAGCAGCCCTGGTCCTACGGCTTACTATGGCTACACCTTC
J: TRBJ1-2
size: -
D: -
V: TRBV7-3

CDR3: CSAGRQGRTDTQYF
DNA: TGCAGTGCTGGAAGACAGGGTCGCACAGATACGCAGTATTTT
J: TRBJ2-3
size: few
D: TRBD1
V: TRBV20-1

CDR3: CASSPRRFPGELFF
DNA: TGTGCCAGCAGCCCCAGGCGGTTTCCCGGGGAGCTGTTTTTT
J: TRBJ2-2
size: -
D: -
V: TRBV13

CDR3: CSARTELNTEAFF
DNA: TGCAGTGCTCGGACAGAGCTGAACACTGAAGCTTTCTTT
J: TRBJ1-1
size: few
D: -
V: TRBV20-1

CDR3: CASSPMGGGTEAFF
DNA: TGTGCCAGCAGCCCTATGGGGGGCGGGACTGAAGCTTTCTTT
J: TRBJ1-1
size: few
D: -
V: TRBV7-9

CDR3: CASSLYGSSGNTIYF
DNA: TGTGCCAGCAGCTTGTACGGAAGCTCTGGAAACACCATATATTTT
J: TRBJ1-3
size: few
D: -
V: TRBV5-6

CDR3: CASSYSQGEPLHF
DNA: TGTGCCAGCAGTTACTCGCAGGGGGAACCCCTCCACTTT
J: TRBJ1-6
size: few
D: TRBD1
V: TRBV6-5

CDR3: CAVASAPDTQYF
DNA: TGTGCAGTAGCGAGCGCGCCAGATACGCAGTATTTT
J: TRBJ2-3
size: -
D: -
V: TRBV27